The present T cell receptor (beta chain) was sequenced within a study of response to subunit inactivated influenza vaccine. Overall study results and limits: The study's authors posited that every seasonal influenza vaccination enlists few new T cells.

As concerns this clonotype: Its antigen remains unidentified.

In germline, CDR1 is SGHTA, CDR2 FQGNSA. The CDR3 has 11 residues. Trimming left V 4 bases short and J 4 bases short, with 4 bases between. One entry per CDR3 protein results from TCRdb running MiXCR on the RT-PCR reads. The sample shows approximately 680,000 distinct CDR3 sequences, more than 15% of them seen only once. The clonotype comes from a man aged 45-65 years who received an inactivated influenza vaccine. Sequences were derived from PBMCs from blood, sampled approximately 12 days after vaccination. The chain carries TRBV7-2 and TRBJ1-2; D call uncertain. The CDR3 DNA is TGTGCCAGCAGCTCCATCTATGGCTACACCTTC. Protein product: CASSSIYGYTF.